The 31 T cell receptor beta chains given below trace back to one sample, sequenced in a study of T-cell reconstitution after alpha-beta-depleted transplantation in children. Preparation of the TCRbeta library involved a method that used unique molecular identifiers. MiXCR, run by TCRdb on the PCR reads, gives a single entry per CDR3 protein. Among under 60,000 distinct CDR3 sequences, approximately 6.1% were seen once, and the ten largest hold about 30%. The source material was PBMCs, mostly from graft donor cells, sampled 60 days after TCRalphabeta/CD19-depleted stem cell transplant. Receptor source: a female patient under 10 years old who had a stem cell transplant for aplastic anemia, so the T cells may come from the graft donor.

This clonotype showed up many times. V is TRBV28 and J is TRBJ2-1, with D possibly matching TRBD2 (5 bases). The CDR3 length is 13 residues. Trimming cost V 10 bases and J 4 bases, with 14 bases left between them. Looked up from germline, CDR1 is MDHEN and CDR2 is SYDVKM. CDR3 in amino acids: CATYVTGYNEQFF. CDR3 coding DNA: TGTGCCACCTACGTAACGGGGTACAATGAGCAGTTCTTC.

This clonotype was counted many times. The chain recombines TRBV5-5 with TRBJ1-1; possible D gene TRBD1, 6 bases. Deletions cut 6 bases from V and 3 bases from J, with 12 bases between. The CDR3 is 13 amino acids. Germline loops: CDR1 SGHKS, CDR2 YYEKEE (reference sequence). The CDR3 bases are TGTGCCAGCACCACCACAGGGCACACTGAAGCTTTCTTT. As protein: CASTTTGHTEAFF.

The genes are TRBV2 and TRBJ1-2; D ambiguous. Trimming pared 3 bases from V and 1 base from J, leaving 9 bases between. The CDR3 is made up of 14 amino acids. Germline V lookup: CDR1 SNHLY, CDR2 FYNNEI. The CDR3 protein is CASSEGRLNYGYTF. The DNA for the CDR3 is TGTGCCAGCAGTGAGGGCCGACTTAACTATGGCTACACCTTC.

This clonotype was counted only a few times. The J gene is TRBJ2-1, the V gene TRBV18; 8 nucleotides match TRBD1. Germline assignment: CDR1 KGHSH and CDR2 LQKENI. J gave up 1 base and V 1 base, and 15 bases lay outside the gene matches. The CDR3 length is 20 residues. This CDR3 is CASSPLTGDEMMGSYNEQFF. CDR3 nucleotides: TGTGCCAGCTCACCACTGACAGGGGATGAGATGATGGGGTCCTACAATGAGCAGTTCTTC.

This clonotype was recorded at least ten times. The V gene is TRBV9, the J gene TRBJ2-3; D is perhaps TRBD1 (5 bases). CDR3 size: 13 residues. Germline V gives CDR1 SGDLS, CDR2 YYNGEE. Trimming took off 1 base at V and 3 bases at J, with 6 bases between the two ends. The CDR3 DNA reads TGTGCCAGCAGCGTACAGGGAACAGATACGCAGTATTTT. Translating it yields CASSVQGTDTQYF.

Remarks on this clonotype: This may stem from a read error, because a much larger clone lies one nucleotide away. The V gene is TRBV7-9, the J gene TRBJ2-5; 8 nucleotides match TRBD1. After removal of 1 base from V and 5 bases from J, the junction contained 3 bases not matched to a gene. Germline V gene lookup returns CDR1 SEHNR and CDR2 FQNEAQ (reference sequence). The CDR3 is 14 residues long. The CDR3 sequence: CASSLGTGRETQYF. CDR3 sequence (DNA): TGTGCCAGCAGCTTAGGGACAGGGCGGGAGACCCAGTACTTC.

Many counts were recorded for this clonotype. V usage is TRBV4-1 and J usage is TRBJ1-4, with TRBD1 as a possible D gene (6 bases). Trimming shortened V by 2 bases and J by 4 bases, and 11 bases separated the two germline ends. From germline, CDR1 is MGHRA and CDR2 YSYEKL. The CDR3 is 15 residues long. The CDR3 reads CASSQWTDFNEKLFF. The CDR3 DNA reads TGCGCCAGCAGCCAATGGACAGATTTTAATGAAAAACTGTTTTTT.

This clonotype appeared many times. This chain links TRBV7-2 with TRBJ2-1; 9 nucleotides align to TRBD2. This CDR3 region has 16 residues. The V gene's germline CDR1 is SGHTA and CDR2 FQGNSA. J was trimmed by 4 bases and V by 2 bases; bases with no gene match: 6. CDR3 region: CASSLLSGSGYNEQFF. The CDR3 DNA follows: TGTGCCAGCAGCTTACTTAGCGGGAGCGGTTACAATGAGCAGTTCTTC.

This clonotype was seen at least ten times. V gene TRBV4-1 combines with J gene TRBJ2-1, with TRBD2 matching 12 bases. V lost 1 base and J lost 0; bases outside the gene matches: 7. Germline V gene sequence: CDR1 MGHRA, CDR2 YSYEKL. The CDR3 is 19 amino acids. CDR3 DNA: TGCGCCAGCAGCCAAGTATCTAGCGGGGGGGCCGTCTCCTACAATGAGCAGTTCTTC. Its translation is CASSQVSSGGAVSYNEQFF.

This clonotype was detected ten times or more. CDR3 residues: CASSPSLNIPTGELFF. The CDR3 DNA sequence: TGTGCCAGCAGCCCCTCCTTAAACATCCCCACCGGGGAGCTGTTTTTT. This sequence joins TRBV5-5 and TRBJ2-2, with D unresolved. V was trimmed by 4 bases and J by 4 bases, leaving 17 bases between them. Germline V gene data show CDR1 as SGHKS and CDR2 as YYEKEE (reference sequence). The CDR3 consists of 16 residues.

CDR3 region: CASARGGLNEQFF. CDR3 nucleotide sequence: TGTGCCAGCGCGAGGGGGGGCCTCAATGAGCAGTTCTTC. The V call is TRBV6-1, the J call TRBJ2-1, with a tentative D call TRBD2 (7 bases). The germline V and J ends were trimmed by 8 bases and 6 bases, with 14 bases remaining between them. Germline lookup yields CDR1 MNHNS and CDR2 SASEGT. The CDR3 spans 13 residues.

This clonotype showed up many times. CDR3 coding DNA: TGCGCCAGCAGCCAAGAACGGCGGGAGAATTTATGCGAGCAGTACGTC. As protein: CASSQERRENLCEQYV. The rearrangement links TRBV4-3 to TRBJ2-7; 7 bases align to TRBD2. Germline V gene data show CDR1 as LGHNA and CDR2 as YSLEER. This CDR3 spans 16 amino acids. V lost 0 bases to trimming and J lost 6 bases; unmatched junction nucleotides: 11.

In this sample, this clonotype turned up many times. The chain uses TRBV7-8 and TRBJ2-7; D is perhaps TRBD1 or TRBD2 (5 bases each). This CDR3 is 13 amino acids long. Trimming shortened V by 0 bases and J by 3 bases, and 6 bases separated the two germline ends. Looked up from germline, CDR1 is SGHVS and CDR2 is FQNEAQ. CDR3 amino acids: CASSLARGYEQYF. CDR3 DNA: TGTGCCAGCAGCTTAGCGAGGGGCTACGAGCAGTACTTC. The complete variable domain, with remaining parts taken from reference TRBV7-8 and TRBJ2-7, reads GAGVSQSPRYKVAKRGQDVALRCDPISGHVSLFWYQQALGQGPEFLTYFQNEAQLDKSGLPSDRFFAERPEGSVSTLKIQRTQQEDSAVYLCASSLARGYEQYFGPGTRLTVT.

In this sample, this clonotype turned up a few times. The chain has TRBV30 and TRBJ2-1; possible D gene TRBD2, 6 bases. The CDR3 runs to 12 residues. Germline V gives CDR1 GTSNPN, CDR2 SVGIG (reference sequence). Trimming removed 4 bases at V and 5 bases at J, with 9 bases between. CDR3 bases: TGTGCCTGGAAGGGACTCGACAATGAGCAGTTCTTC. Translating gives CAWKGLDNEQFF. Together with reference TRBV30 and TRBJ2-1, the CDR3 gives the full variable domain: SQTIHQWPATLVQPVGSPLSLECTVEGTSNPNLYWYRQAAGRGLQLLFYSVGIGQISSEVPQNLSASRPQDRQFILSSKKLLLSDSGFYLCAWKGLDNEQFFGPGTRLTVL.

The sample holds many counts of this clonotype. V and J are TRBV28 and TRBJ2-7; D ambiguous. The CDR3 runs 11 residues. From germline, CDR1 is MDHEN and CDR2 SYDVKM. Trimming took 4 bases from V and 5 from J, leaving 6 bases between them. The CDR3 here is CASSWKNEQYF. The DNA of the CDR3 is TGTGCCAGCAGTTGGAAAAACGAGCAGTACTTC.

This clonotype was seen ten or more times. The genes are TRBV20-1 and TRBJ2-7, with no clear D. Trimming pared 7 bases from V and 2 bases from J, leaving 9 bases between. CDR3 length: 11 amino acids. Per germline, CDR1 DFQATT and CDR2 SNEGSKA (reference sequence). CDR3 bases: TGCAGTGGAGTAGGCCCCTACGAGCAGTACTTC. This sequence encodes CSGVGPYEQYF.

This clonotype occurred once. Without the conserved terminal phenylalanine or tryptophan, this CDR3 likely stems from a read error. The chain links TRBV20-1 to TRBJ2-1; tentative D call: TRBD2 (5 bases). This CDR3 has 16 amino acids. Germline V gene data show CDR1 as DFQATT and CDR2 as SNEGSKA (reference sequence). In nucleotides, the CDR3 is TGCAGTGCTAGAGATTCCCAGACCCCGGGATACATTGAGCAGTTCTAC. This codes for CSARDSQTPGYIEQFY.

This clonotype was seen repeatedly, ten times or more. The gene calls are TRBV6-5 and TRBJ2-1; D gene uncertain. The V end lost 3 bases, the J end lost 7 bases, and 10 bases lay between the germline ends. Per germline, CDR1 MNHEY and CDR2 SVGAGI. The CDR3 runs to 13 residues. CDR3 nucleotides: TGTGCCAGCAGTTATAGACGAGAGAATGAGCAGTTCTTC. The encoded protein is CASSYRRENEQFF.

This rearrangement joins TRBV11-3 to TRBJ2-2; no definite D call. Trimming took off 5 bases at V and 7 bases at J, with 8 bases between the two ends. Germline assignment: CDR1 SGHNT and CDR2 YENEEA. This CDR3 contains 12 residues. The CDR3 DNA follows: TGTGCCAGCAGCGTTAATAGCGGGGAGCTGTTTTTT. Translated, it gives CASSVNSGELFF.

The rearrangement uses TRBV5-1 and TRBJ1-1; D remains unclear. This CDR3 is 14 amino acids long. Per germline, CDR1 SGHRS and CDR2 YFSETQ. V gave up 0 bases and J gave up 6 bases, with 12 bases separating them. DNA of the CDR3: TGCGCCAGCAGCTTGGAAGCGGCCATCGCTGAAGCTTTCTTT. Protein sequence: CASSLEAAIAEAFF.

The rearrangement joins TRBV7-9 to TRBJ1-4; D remains ambiguous. The CDR3 loop spans 12 amino acids. V lost 1 base to trimming and J lost 7 bases, with 4 bases between them. Germline loops: CDR1 SEHNR, CDR2 FQNEAQ (reference sequence). The DNA for the CDR3 is TGTGCCAGCAGCTTAGAGGGTGAAAAACTGTTTTTT. Translated, it gives CASSLEGEKLFF.

This clonotype is judged large (0.1 to 1%). The V call is TRBV14, the J call TRBJ1-1, with no clear D. Germline-derived CDR1 and CDR2 are SGHDN and FVKESK. Trimming cost V 1 base and J 0 bases, with 9 bases left between them. This CDR3 is built from 15 residues. Here the CDR3 reads CASSQGERMNTEAFF. The CDR3 DNA sequence: TGTGCCAGCAGCCAAGGGGAGAGGATGAACACTGAAGCTTTCTTT.

This clonotype was seen ten or more times. V gene TRBV20-1 combines with J gene TRBJ2-4; D unclear. The CDR3 spans 12 residues. V lost 2 bases and J 6 bases, leaving 8 bases between the germline ends. CDR1 and CDR2 (germline): DFQATT, SNEGSKA (reference sequence). CDR3 bases: TGCAGTGCTAGACACTACCCAAACATTCAGTACTTC. It is translated as CSARHYPNIQYF.

In this sample, this clonotype turned up many times. CDR3 sequence: CASRLTSGSHNEQFF. In DNA, the CDR3 is TGTGCCAGCAGGTTGACTAGCGGGAGTCACAATGAGCAGTTCTTC. This sequence joins TRBV6-5 and TRBJ2-1; 12 bases line up with TRBD2. In germline, CDR1 is MNHEY, CDR2 SVGAGI. CDR3 length equals 15 residues. V lost 6 bases to trimming and J lost 5 bases; unmatched junction nucleotides: 5.

This clonotype was seen many times. CDR3 DNA sequence: TGTGCCAGCAGTTTGAGAGGAGGTTATTACGAGCAGTACTTC. Translation gives CASSLRGGYYEQYF. The chain is built from TRBV28 and TRBJ2-7, with a possible D match to TRBD2 (5 bases). The CDR3 length is 14 residues. The V gene's germline CDR1 is MDHEN and CDR2 SYDVKM. Trimming removed 3 bases from V and 4 bases from J, with 13 bases in between. Full variable domain (outside the CDR3, taken from reference TRBV28 and TRBJ2-7): DVKVTQSSRYLVKRTGEKVFLECVQDMDHENMFWYRQDPGLGLRLIYFSYDVKMKEKGDIPEGYSVSREKKERFSLILESASTNQTSMYLCASSLRGGYYEQYFGPGTRLTVT.

This clonotype was detected once. It may be a read error: a sequence one base away is much more abundant. The V call is TRBV20-1, the J call TRBJ1-2; 10 positions match TRBD1. Trimming removed 3 bases from V and 4 bases from J; junction bases left unmatched: 8. Per the germline V gene, CDR1 is DFQATT and CDR2 is SNEGSKA (reference sequence). CDR3 size: 15 residues. The CDR3 loop reads CSASTTGQGSYGYTF. The CDR3 DNA sequence: TGCAGTGCTAGTACCACGGGACAGGGGAGCTATGGCTACACCTTC.

There are many counts of this clonotype. The rearrangement uses TRBV4-1 and TRBJ1-1; no clear D gene. Deletions cut 2 bases from V and 0 bases from J, with 7 bases between. The germline V gene encodes CDR1 MGHRA and CDR2 YSYEKL. The CDR3 loop spans 14 amino acids. CDR3: CASSQRVLNTEAFF. CDR3 nucleotides: TGCGCCAGCAGCCAACGAGTCCTGAACACTGAAGCTTTCTTT.

The chain carries TRBV2 and TRBJ2-2, with D possibly matching TRBD2 (7 bases). The V gene lost 7 bases and the J gene lost 3 bases, with 18 bases spanning the gap. The germline CDR1 and CDR2 sequences are SNHLY and FYNNEI. The CDR3 runs to 16 residues. CDR3 in DNA: TGTGCCAGCATCCAAAGGGCGGGGGCTGACACCGGGGAGCTGTTTTTT. Residues: CASIQRAGADTGELFF. Using reference TRBV2 and TRBJ2-2 for the parts outside the CDR3, the full variable domain is EPEVTQTPSHQVTQMGQEVILRCVPISNHLYFYWYRQILGQKVEFLVSFYNNEISEKSEIFDDQFSVERPDGSNFTLKIRSTKLEDSAMYFCASIQRAGADTGELFFGEGSRLTVL.

This clonotype was found many times. The rearrangement joins TRBV2 to TRBJ2-5; the match to TRBD1 covers 9 bases. Germline V gene lookup returns CDR1 SNHLY and CDR2 FYNNEI. There are 15 residues in the CDR3. The junction had 8 bases not matched to a gene; V was cut back by 3 bases and J by 6 bases. The CDR3, as DNA: TGTGCCAGCAGTGAGGAGGGACAGGGTTCCCAGACCCAGTACTTC. It is translated as CASSEEGQGSQTQYF.

This clonotype occurred a few times. CDR3 sequence: CASSQWGTGHTGELFF. The CDR3 DNA follows: TGTGCCAGCAGCCAGTGGGGTACAGGGCACACCGGGGAGCTGTTTTTT. The chain has TRBV3-1 and TRBJ2-2; a weak D match, TRBD1 (6 bases). The germline CDR1 and CDR2 sequences are LGHDT and YNNKEL (reference sequence). The CDR3 is 16 residues long. The ends were cut back, 3 bases at V and 3 bases at J, with 14 bases in the middle.

This clonotype has ten or more counts. The chain is built from TRBV9 and TRBJ1-3; D may be TRBD1 (5 bases). CDR1 and CDR2 (germline): SGDLS, YYNGEE. Trimming shortened V by 2 bases and J by 4 bases, and 13 bases separated the two germline ends. The CDR3 length is 15 residues. The CDR3 nucleotides are TGTGCCAGCAGCGTCGAATGGGGGTCCGGAAACACCATATATTTT. Its protein product is CASSVEWGSGNTIYF.